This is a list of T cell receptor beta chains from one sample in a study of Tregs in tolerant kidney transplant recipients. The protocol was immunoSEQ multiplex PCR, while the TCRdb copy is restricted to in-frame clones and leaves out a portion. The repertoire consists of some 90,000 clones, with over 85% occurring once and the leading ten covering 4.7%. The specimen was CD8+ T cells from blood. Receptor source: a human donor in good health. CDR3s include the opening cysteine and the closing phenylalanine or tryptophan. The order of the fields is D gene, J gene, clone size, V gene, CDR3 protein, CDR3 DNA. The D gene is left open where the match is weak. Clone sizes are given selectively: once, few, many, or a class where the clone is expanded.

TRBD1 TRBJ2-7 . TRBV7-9 CASSSTGFYEQYF TGTGCCAGCAGCTCGACAGGGTTCTACGAGCAGTACTTC
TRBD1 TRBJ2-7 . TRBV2 CASSGQGPSYEQYF TGTGCCAGCAGCGGACAGGGGCCCTCCTACGAGCAGTACTTC
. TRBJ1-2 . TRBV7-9 CASSPHRGSGYGYTF TGTGCCAGCAGCCCACATCGAGGGTCGGGCTATGGCTACACCTTC
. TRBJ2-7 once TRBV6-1 CASSFGGVEQYF TGTGCCAGCAGCTTCGGGGGCGTCGAGCAGTACTTC
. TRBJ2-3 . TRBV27 CASGWTDTQYF TGTGCCAGCGGATGGACAGATACGCAGTATTTT
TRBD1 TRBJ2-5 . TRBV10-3 CAISGTGGAGETQYF TGTGCCATCTCCGGGACAGGGGGCGCGGGAGAGACCCAGTACTTC
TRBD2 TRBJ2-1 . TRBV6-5 CASSYFSGRAYNEQFF TGTGCCAGCAGTTACTTTAGCGGGAGGGCGTACAATGAGCAGTTCTTC
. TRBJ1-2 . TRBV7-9 CASSLESGLYGYTF TGTGCCAGCAGCTTAGAGTCAGGGCTATATGGCTACACCTTC
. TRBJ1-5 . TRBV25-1 CASSVRAIHSNQPQHF TGTGCCAGCAGTGTGAGGGCTATTCATAGCAATCAGCCCCAGCATTTT
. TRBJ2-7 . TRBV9 CASSVQGGYEQYF TGTGCCAGCAGCGTACAGGGAGGCTACGAGCAGTACTTC
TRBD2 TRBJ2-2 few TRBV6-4 CASSLTSGNSGELFF TGTGCCAGCAGTTTGACTAGCGGGAACTCCGGGGAGCTGTTTTTT
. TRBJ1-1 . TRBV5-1 CASSLSTQNTEAFF TGCGCCAGCAGCTTGAGTACACAAAACACTGAAGCTTTCTTT
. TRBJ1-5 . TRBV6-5 CASSPGPAYQPQHF TGTGCCAGCAGCCCGGGACCGGCATATCAGCCCCAGCATTTT
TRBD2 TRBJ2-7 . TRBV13 CASSLASGYEQYF TGTGCCAGCAGCTTGGCTAGCGGCTACGAGCAGTACTTC
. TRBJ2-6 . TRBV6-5 CASSDSGGANVLTF TGTGCCAGCAGTGACTCAGGGGGGGCCAACGTCCTGACTTTC
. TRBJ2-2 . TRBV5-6 CASSSTVGQPSPNTGELFF TGTGCCAGCAGCTCAACCGTAGGACAGCCTTCTCCGAACACCGGGGAGCTGTTTTTT
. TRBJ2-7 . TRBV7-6 CASSTFGGSGEQYF TGTGCCAGCAGCACCTTTGGGGGGTCGGGCGAGCAGTACTTC
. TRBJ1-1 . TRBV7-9 CASSETRNTEAFF TGTGCCAGCAGCGAAACACGTAACACTGAAGCTTTCTTT
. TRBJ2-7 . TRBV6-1 CASSESSYEQYF TGTGCCAGCAGTGAAAGTTCCTACGAGCAGTACTTC
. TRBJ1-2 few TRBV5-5 CASSLARVNYGYTF TGTGCCAGCAGCTTGGCGCGGGTTAACTATGGCTACACCTTC
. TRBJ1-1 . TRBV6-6 CASSYSGGTEAFF TGTGCCAGCAGTTACTCGGGGGGAACTGAAGCTTTCTTT
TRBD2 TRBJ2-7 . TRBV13 CASSFSSGSYEQYF TGTGCCAGCAGCTTCTCTAGCGGGAGCTACGAGCAGTACTTC
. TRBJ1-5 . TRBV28 CASSGPGTFNQPQHF TGTGCCAGCAGTGGGCCCGGGACTTTCAATCAGCCCCAGCATTTT
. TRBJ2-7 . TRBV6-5 CASSYGSDPRFYEQYF TGTGCCAGCAGTTATGGTTCGGACCCACGATTCTACGAGCAGTACTTC
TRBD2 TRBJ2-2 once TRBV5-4 CASSLEGLGAGELFF TGTGCCAGCAGCTTGGAGGGACTAGGTGCCGGGGAGCTGTTTTTT
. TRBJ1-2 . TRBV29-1 CSVKGGSTGKNYGYTF TGCAGCGTCAAAGGGGGTTCGACAGGAAAAAACTATGGCTACACCTTC
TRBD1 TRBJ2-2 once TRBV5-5 CASSLTGGDTGELFF TGTGCCAGCAGCTTAACAGGGGGTGACACCGGGGAGCTGTTTTTT
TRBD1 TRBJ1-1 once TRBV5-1 CASSSGQDTEAFF TGCGCCAGCAGCTCCGGACAGGACACTGAAGCTTTCTTT
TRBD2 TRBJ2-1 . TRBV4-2 CASSQDGGSPNNEQFF TGTGCCAGCAGCCAAGATGGCGGGAGCCCCAACAATGAGCAGTTCTTC
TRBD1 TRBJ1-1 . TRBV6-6 CASSSGQGSTEAFF TGTGCCAGCAGCTCGGGACAGGGGAGCACTGAAGCTTTCTTT
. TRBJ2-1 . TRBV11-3 CASSLGEQFF TGTGCCAGCAGCTTAGGGGAGCAGTTCTTC
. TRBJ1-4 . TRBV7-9 CASSSLSATNEKLFF TGTGCCAGCAGCTCCCTAAGTGCAACTAATGAAAAACTGTTTTTT
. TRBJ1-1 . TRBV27 CASASHTEAFF TGTGCCAGCGCCTCACACACTGAAGCTTTCTTT
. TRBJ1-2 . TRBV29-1 CSVEEASVNYGYTF TGCAGCGTTGAAGAGGCCAGCGTTAACTATGGCTACACCTTC
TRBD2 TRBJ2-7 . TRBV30 CAWSPGTSGGNEQYF TGTGCCTGGAGTCCCGGGACTAGCGGGGGAAACGAGCAGTACTTC
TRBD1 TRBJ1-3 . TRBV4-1 CASSQVTGGSRNTIYF TGCGCCAGCAGCCAAGTAACAGGGGGCTCTAGAAACACCATATATTTT
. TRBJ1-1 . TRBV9 CASSVGRGAGTEAFF TGTGCCAGCAGCGTAGGGAGGGGCGCCGGCACTGAAGCTTTCTTT
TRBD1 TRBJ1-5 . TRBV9 CASSAGQGAWGNQPQHF TGTGCCAGCAGCGCCGGACAGGGGGCATGGGGCAATCAGCCCCAGCATTTT
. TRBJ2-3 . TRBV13 CASSAPGPDTQYF TGTGCCAGCAGCGCCCCAGGTCCAGATACGCAGTATTTT
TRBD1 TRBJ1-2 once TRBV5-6 CASSWDRGPNGYTF TGTGCCAGCAGCTGGGACAGGGGGCCAAATGGCTACACCTTC
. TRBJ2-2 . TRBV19 CASSITPGNTGELFF TGTGCCAGTAGTATTACCCCGGGGAACACCGGGGAGCTGTTTTTT
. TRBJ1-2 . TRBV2 CASLRVDYGYTF TGTGCCAGCCTCAGGGTTGACTATGGCTACACCTTC
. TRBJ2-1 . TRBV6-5 CASSYSTRGEQFF TGTGCCAGCAGTTACTCGACGCGTGGGGAGCAGTTCTTC
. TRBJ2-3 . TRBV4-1 CASNVLGGEGGTQYF TGCGCCAGCAACGTACTGGGCGGGGAGGGGGGTACGCAGTATTTT
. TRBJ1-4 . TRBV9 CASSVERGATNEKLFF TGTGCCAGCAGCGTAGAACGGGGCGCAACTAATGAAAAACTGTTTTTT
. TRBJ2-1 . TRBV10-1 CASSNTGQYQDNEQFF TGCGCCAGCAGTAACACTGGACAATATCAGGACAATGAGCAGTTCTTC
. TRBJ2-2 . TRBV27 CASSLVRHTGELFF TGTGCCAGCAGTTTAGTCAGACACACCGGGGAGCTGTTTTTT
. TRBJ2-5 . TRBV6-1 CASSEEGWGVLWETQYF TGTGCCAGCAGTGAAGAGGGGTGGGGCGTGTTATGGGAGACCCAGTACTTC
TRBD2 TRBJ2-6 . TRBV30 CASLPPSGSSGANVLTF TGTGCCTCCCTTCCCCCTAGCGGGAGCTCTGGGGCCAACGTCCTGACTTTC
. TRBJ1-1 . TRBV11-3 CASSDGPGTEAFF TGTGCCAGCAGCGACGGCCCTGGGACTGAAGCTTTCTTT
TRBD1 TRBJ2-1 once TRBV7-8 CASSPGQGRDEQFF TGTGCCAGCAGCCCCGGACAGGGAAGGGATGAGCAGTTCTTC
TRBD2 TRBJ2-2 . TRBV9 CASSPRKSGGPGTGELFF TGTGCCAGCAGCCCCCGGAAAAGCGGGGGTCCGGGGACCGGGGAGCTGTTTTTT
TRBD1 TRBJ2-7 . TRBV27 CASSLRTGGREQYF TGTGCCAGCAGCCTTAGGACAGGGGGAAGGGAGCAGTACTTC